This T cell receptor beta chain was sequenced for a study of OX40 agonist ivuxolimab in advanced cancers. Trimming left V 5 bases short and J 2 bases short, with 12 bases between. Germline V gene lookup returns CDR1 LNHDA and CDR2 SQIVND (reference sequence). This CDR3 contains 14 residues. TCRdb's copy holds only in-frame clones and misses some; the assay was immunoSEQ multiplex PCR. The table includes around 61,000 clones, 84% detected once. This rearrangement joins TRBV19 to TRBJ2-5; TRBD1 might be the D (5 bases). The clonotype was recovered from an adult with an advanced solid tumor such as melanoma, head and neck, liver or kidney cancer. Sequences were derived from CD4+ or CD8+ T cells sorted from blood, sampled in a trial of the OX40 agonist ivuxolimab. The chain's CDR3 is CASSPRGMQETQYF. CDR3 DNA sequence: TGTGCCAGTAGTCCTAGGGGAATGCAAGAGACCCAGTACTTC.